This T cell receptor beta chain is from a study of cytomegalovirus exposure and HLA in healthy donors. The sample holds one count of this clone. Germline assignment: CDR1 MNHNS and CDR2 SASEGT. The CDR3 is 15 residues long. V gave up 0 bases and J gave up 3 bases; unmatched junction bases: 3. Researchers ran the PCR with 60 Vbeta and 13 Jbeta primers. TCRdb keeps only in-frame clones here, not all; method: immunoSEQ multiplex PCR. The sample has roughly 120,000 clones, under 70% seen once. V usage is TRBV6-1 and J usage is TRBJ1-1; 8 positions agree with TRBD1. This sequence was found in a man under 40 in good health and CMV-seropositive. Specimen: PBMCs. CDR3 protein: CASSEAQGGDTEAFF. CDR3 coding DNA: TGTGCCAGCAGTGAAGCACAGGGGGGGGACACTGAAGCTTTCTTT.